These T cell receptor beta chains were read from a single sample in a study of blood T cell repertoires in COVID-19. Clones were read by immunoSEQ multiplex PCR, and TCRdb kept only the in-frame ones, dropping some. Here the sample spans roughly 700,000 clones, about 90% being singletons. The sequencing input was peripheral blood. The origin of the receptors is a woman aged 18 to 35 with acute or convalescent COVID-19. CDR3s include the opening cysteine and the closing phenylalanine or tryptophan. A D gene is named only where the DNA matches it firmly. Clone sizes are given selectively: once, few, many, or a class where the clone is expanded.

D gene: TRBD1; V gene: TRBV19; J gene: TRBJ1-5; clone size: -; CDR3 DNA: TGTGCCAGTAGTATAAGGACAGGAACTGGACATCAGCCCCAGCATTTT; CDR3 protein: CASSIRTGTGHQPQHF
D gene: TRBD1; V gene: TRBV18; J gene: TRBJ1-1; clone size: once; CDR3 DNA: TGTGCCAGCTCCCCCAGACAGGGAGGCACTGAAGCTTTCTTT; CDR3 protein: CASSPRQGGTEAFF
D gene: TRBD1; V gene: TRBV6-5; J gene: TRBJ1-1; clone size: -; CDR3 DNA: TGTGCCAGCACTCCACAAATTCCCCCGGGACAGAGAGCTTTCTTT; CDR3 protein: CASTPQIPPGQRAFF
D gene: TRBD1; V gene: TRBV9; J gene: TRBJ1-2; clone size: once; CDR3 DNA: TGTGCCAGCAGCCTGGACAGGGGGGATCTGTATGGCTACACCTTC; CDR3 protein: CASSLDRGDLYGYTF
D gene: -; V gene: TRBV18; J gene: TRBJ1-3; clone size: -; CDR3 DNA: TGTGCCAGCTCACCAAACGGCCAAACAGACCCTCTGGGAAACACCATATATTTT; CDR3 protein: CASSPNGQTDPLGNTIYF
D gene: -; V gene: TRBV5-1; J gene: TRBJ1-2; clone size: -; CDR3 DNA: TGCGCCAGCAGCCCCTCGGGAAGGATGGGTTATGGCTACACCTTC; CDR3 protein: CASSPSGRMGYGYTF
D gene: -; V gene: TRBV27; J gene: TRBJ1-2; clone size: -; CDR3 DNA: TGTGCCAGCAGTTTCCTGAGAAACCAAGAGGGCTACACCTTC; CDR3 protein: CASSFLRNQEGYTF
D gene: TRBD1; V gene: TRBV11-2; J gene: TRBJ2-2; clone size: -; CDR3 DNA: TGTGCCAGCGGACAGGGCACCGGGGAGCTGTTTTTT; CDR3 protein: CASGQGTGELFF
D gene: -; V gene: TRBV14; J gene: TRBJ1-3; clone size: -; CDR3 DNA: TGTGCCAGCAGCCAAGGACAGGTGGACACCATATATTTT; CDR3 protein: CASSQGQVDTIYF
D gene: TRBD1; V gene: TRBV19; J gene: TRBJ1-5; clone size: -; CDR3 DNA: TGTGCCAGTAGCTCAGGGGGACCAAATCAGCCCCAGCATTTT; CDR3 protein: CASSSGGPNQPQHF
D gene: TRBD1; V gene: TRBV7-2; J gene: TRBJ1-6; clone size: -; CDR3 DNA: TGTGCCAGCAGCCGGACAGGACTTAATAATTCACCCCTCCACTTT; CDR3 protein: CASSRTGLNNSPLHF
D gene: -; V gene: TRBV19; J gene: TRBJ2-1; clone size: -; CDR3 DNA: TGTGCCAGTAGTATAGGCGGGGCGGGTGAGCAGTTCTTC; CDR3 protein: CASSIGGAGEQFF
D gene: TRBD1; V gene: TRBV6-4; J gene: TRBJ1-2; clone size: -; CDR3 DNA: TGTGCCAGCAGTCCGGGACAGGGGGGACATGGCTACACCTTC; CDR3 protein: CASSPGQGGHGYTF
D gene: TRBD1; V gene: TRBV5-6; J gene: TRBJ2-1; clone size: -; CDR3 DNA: TGTGCCAGCAGCTCGGGACAGGGACCCCTTGAGCAGTTCTTC; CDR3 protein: CASSSGQGPLEQFF
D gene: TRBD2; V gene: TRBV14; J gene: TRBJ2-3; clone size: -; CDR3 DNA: TGTGCCAGCAGCCCCTTAACGACTAGCCCACCCCCAGATACGCAGTATTTT; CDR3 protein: CASSPLTTSPPPDTQYF
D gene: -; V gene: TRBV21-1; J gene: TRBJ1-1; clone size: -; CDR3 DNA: TGTGCCAGCAGCAAAGGGGGGGGCGTATACCCGAACACTGAAGCTTTCTTT; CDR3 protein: CASSKGGGVYPNTEAFF
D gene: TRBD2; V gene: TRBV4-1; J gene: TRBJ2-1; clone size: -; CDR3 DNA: TGCGCCAGCAGCCAAGGTTCTAGCGGGGGGCCCAATGAGCAGTTCTTC; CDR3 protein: CASSQGSSGGPNEQFF